This T cell receptor beta chain was identified during a study of cytomegalovirus exposure and HLA in healthy donors. This CDR3 is built from 15 residues. Germline CDR1 SGHRS, CDR2 YFSETQ. The V gene lost 1 base and the J gene lost 0 bases, with 7 bases spanning the gap. The PCR used 60 Vbeta and 13 Jbeta primers. The repertoire was sequenced with immunoSEQ multiplex PCR; TCRdb's copy has only in-frame clones and lacks some. This sample's table reports 100,000 to 150,000 clones. The sample comprised PBMCs. The chain has TRBV5-1 and TRBJ2-2; D is unresolved. This TCR was recovered from a man younger than 35 in good health and CMV-seronegative. CDR3: CASSLIQSNTGELFF. DNA for the CDR3: TGCGCCAGCAGCTTGATTCAGTCGAACACCGGGGAGCTGTTTTTT.